One sample yielded the 3 T cell receptor beta chains listed below, sequenced in a study of OX40 agonist ivuxolimab in advanced cancers. Measured with immunoSEQ multiplex PCR; TCRdb has only the in-frame clones, and not every one. The sample yields tens of thousands of clones, around 89% seen once. The starting material was CD4+ or CD8+ T cells sorted from blood, obtained in a trial of the OX40 agonist ivuxolimab. These TCRs come from an adult with an advanced solid tumor such as melanoma, head and neck, liver or kidney cancer.

V usage is TRBV4-3 and J usage is TRBJ1-6; tentatively, D is TRBD1 (6 bases). Trimming removed 1 base from V and 4 bases from J, with 11 bases in between. The germline V gene encodes CDR1 LGHNA and CDR2 YSLEER. This CDR3 comprises 16 residues. CDR3 sequence (DNA): TGCGCCAGCAGCCAAGGAGGGACAAATTATAATTCACCCCTCCACTTT. This encodes CASSQGGTNYNSPLHF.

The gene calls are TRBV4-3 and TRBJ2-5; D not certain. The CDR3 runs 15 residues. V was pared by 0 bases and J by 2 bases, with 10 bases between. Germline V CDR1 and CDR2: LGHNA, YSLEER. The chain's CDR3 is CASSQDPVGQETQYF. The DNA of the CDR3 is TGCGCCAGCAGCCAAGATCCAGTCGGGCAAGAGACCCAGTACTTC.

This clone ranks as medium-sized. The V and J genes are TRBV7-8 and TRBJ2-7, with D perhaps assigned TRBD1 or TRBD2 (5 bases each). V gave up 6 bases and J gave up 2 bases, with 11 bases separating them. Germline V gene data show CDR1 as SGHVS and CDR2 as FQNEAQ. There are 13 residues in the CDR3. CDR3 loop: CASRGDAAYEQYF. Written as DNA, the CDR3 is TGTGCCAGCAGAGGGGACGCCGCCTACGAGCAGTACTTC.